This passage covers 5 T cell receptor beta chains from one sample sequenced in a study of neoadjuvant anti-PD-1 for oral cavity cancer. Measured with immunoSEQ multiplex PCR; TCRdb has only the in-frame clones, and not every one. The table records 17,000 or so clones, around 72% of them present only once. The sequenced sample was PBMCs, obtained before nivolumab (anti-PD-1) treatment. The receptors were gathered from a person aged 40 to 85 with oral cavity squamous cell carcinoma.

The table lists this clone with a count of one. The rearrangement joins TRBV7-9 to TRBJ2-7; D is uncertain. Germline V gene data show CDR1 as SEHNR and CDR2 as FQNEAQ (reference sequence). CDR3 length: 13 amino acids. The germline V and J ends were trimmed by 5 bases and 3 bases, with 11 bases remaining between them. CDR3 loop: CASSPGPIYEQYF. The CDR3 coding sequence is TGTGCCAGCAGCCCAGGACCGATCTACGAGCAGTACTTC.

The chain links TRBV7-3 to TRBJ2-3; TRBD1 matches 8 bases. The germline gives CDR1 SGHTA, CDR2 FQGTGA. V was clipped by 5 bases and J by 1 base; unmatched bases: 8. CDR3 size: 16 residues. In nucleotides, the CDR3 is TGTGCCAGCAGCCGAAATCCGGGACAGGGCACAGATACGCAGTATTTT. Protein product: CASSRNPGQGTDTQYF.

This rearrangement joins TRBV7-9 to TRBJ1-4, with 8 nucleotides matching TRBD1. Germline V gene data show CDR1 as SEHNR and CDR2 as FQNEAQ (reference sequence). V lost 5 bases and J lost 0; bases outside the gene matches: 2. The CDR3 spans 15 residues. The CDR3 sequence: CASSLDRATNEKLFF. Written as DNA, the CDR3 is TGTGCCAGCAGCCTGGACAGGGCAACTAATGAAAAACTGTTTTTT.

This clone was found once. The chain recombines TRBV5-1 with TRBJ1-2; no firm D call. The V end was cut by 0 bases, the J end by 4 bases, with 13 bases between. CDR1 is SGHRS and CDR2 is YFSETQ in the germline V gene. This CDR3 comprises 15 residues. CDR3 sequence: CASSLEGPRIYGYTF. The CDR3, as DNA: TGCGCCAGCAGCTTGGAAGGACCCAGAATCTATGGCTACACCTTC. Combining the CDR3 with reference TRBV5-1 and TRBJ1-2 gives the whole variable domain KAGVTQTPRYLIKTRGQQVTLSCSPISGHRSVSWYQQTPGQGLQFLFEYFSETQRNKGNFPGRFSGRQFSNSRSEMNVSTLELGDSALYLCASSLEGPRIYGYTFGSGTRLTVV.

The chain recombines TRBV25-1 with TRBJ2-1; no clear D. Per germline, CDR1 MGHDK and CDR2 SYGVNS. The CDR3 consists of 11 residues. Trimming took 3 bases from V and 3 from J, leaving 0 bases between them. CDR3 sequence (DNA): TGTGCCAGCAGTGACTACAATGAGCAGTTCTTC. Residues: CASSDYNEQFF.